This T cell receptor (beta chain) was sequenced for a study of blood T cell repertoires in COVID-19. The overall study: The United States, Italy and Spain supplied acute and convalescent COVID-19 samples.

In the original workflow: Reference gene primer amplification in the assay estimated nucleated cell counts. TCRdb's table, derived via immunoSEQ multiplex PCR, lists solely in-frame clones and lacks some. For V, J and clone size, that table is used; D and trimming come from the DNA. In the table there are roughly 27,000 clones, approximately 77% of which are singletons. V lost 2 bases to trimming and J lost 2 bases, with 4 bases between them. There are 13 residues in the CDR3. Germline CDR1 is LGHNA and CDR2 is YSLEER. The chain has TRBV4-3 and TRBJ1-5; no clear D. The sample consisted of peripheral blood. This receptor was obtained from a man older than 75 with active or convalescent COVID-19. The chain's CDR3 is CASSQTGNQPQHF. For the CDR3, the DNA is TGCGCCAGCAGCCAAACAGGCAATCAGCCCCAGCATTTT.